These 15 T cell receptor beta chains were sequenced from one sample in a study of shared clonotypes between healthy human individuals. Data came from immunoSEQ multiplex PCR; TCRdb stores just in-frame clones and leaves some out. Seen here are approximately 440,000 clones, more than 70% observed once, and the top ten hold around 12%. Source material: PBMCs. These receptors were collected from a woman aged 40 to 55 in good health. Some clones in this sample may be carry-over from other donors' samples.

The chain uses TRBV7-9 and TRBJ2-7, with D perhaps TRBD2 (6 bases). The CDR3 loop spans 13 amino acids. Trimming pared 6 bases from V and 5 bases from J, leaving 14 bases between. Germline CDR1 reads SEHNR; CDR2 reads FQNEAQ (reference sequence). The CDR3 sequence: CASRAPGVDEQYF. The CDR3 coding sequence is TGTGCCAGCAGGGCCCCGGGGGTCGACGAGCAGTACTTC.

The genes are TRBV7-8 and TRBJ2-7; 7 bases line up with TRBD2. CDR3 length: 15 residues. Trimming took 3 bases from V and 3 from J; bases not matched to a gene: 8. Germline CDR1 and CDR2: SGHVS and FQNEAQ. CDR3 amino acids: CASSFRRAGVYEQYF. CDR3 sequence (DNA): TGTGCCAGCAGCTTCCGCCGGGCGGGAGTCTACGAGCAGTACTTC.

This clone was detected only a few times. CDR3 sequence: CASSAPLSERGNTIYF. The CDR3 nucleotides are TGTGCCAGTAGTGCTCCCCTCTCGGAAAGGGGAAACACCATATATTTT. The rearrangement links TRBV19 to TRBJ1-3; no clear D gene. This CDR3 is built from 16 residues. Trimming shortened V by 5 bases and J by 4 bases, and 18 bases separated the two germline ends. Germline lookup yields CDR1 LNHDA and CDR2 SQIVND (reference sequence).

V is TRBV4-3 and J is TRBJ2-7, with TRBD2 matching over 7 bases. V shed 0 bases and J 3 bases; nucleotides not matched to a gene: 8. Germline assignment: CDR1 LGHNA and CDR2 YSLEER. CDR3 length equals 16 residues. CDR3 in amino acids: CASSQDITSAFYEQYF. As DNA, the CDR3 is TGCGCCAGCAGCCAAGATATTACTAGCGCTTTCTACGAGCAGTACTTC.

The chain recombines TRBV9 with TRBJ1-4; no reliable D call. Trimming stripped 0 bases from V and 10 bases from J, with 10 bases between. Germline CDR1 and CDR2: SGDLS and YYNGEE. There are 13 residues in the CDR3. The CDR3 DNA reads as TGTGCCAGCAGCGTAGGGATGACCGGAAAACTGTTTTTT. It translates to CASSVGMTGKLFF.

The rearrangement joins TRBV4-1 to TRBJ2-7; the D is unclear. This CDR3 contains 15 residues. V dropped 1 base and J dropped 0 bases, with 10 bases sitting between them. CDR1 and CDR2 from the germline V gene are MGHRA and YSYEKL. Here the CDR3 reads CASSQALGSSYEQYF. Written as DNA, the CDR3 is TGCGCCAGCAGCCAAGCACTCGGTAGCTCCTACGAGCAGTACTTC.

The chain carries TRBV28 and TRBJ1-1, with D unclear. The V and J ends lost 8 bases and 0 bases respectively, with 7 bases between them. Per the germline V gene, CDR1 is MDHEN and CDR2 is SYDVKM. This CDR3 contains 12 residues. The CDR3 DNA reads TGTGCCAGCGGTCCGCTGAACACTGAAGCTTTCTTT. It is translated as CASGPLNTEAFF.

This clone was seen a single time. CDR3 amino acids: CASRWLWNTGELFF. CDR3 nucleotides: TGTGCCAGTCGGTGGTTATGGAACACCGGGGAGCTGTTTTTT. This sequence joins TRBV11-2 and TRBJ2-2; no clear D gene. Germline V gives CDR1 SGHAT, CDR2 FQNNGV. The CDR3 is made up of 14 amino acids. Trimming cost V 9 bases and J 1 base, with 12 bases left between them.

This clone occurred many times. The same CDR3 arises from other DNA sequences in this sample as well. The genes are TRBV5-6 and TRBJ2-7, with D perhaps matching TRBD2 (6 bases). The CDR3 contains 13 residues. Germline-derived CDR1 and CDR2 are SGHDT and YYEEEE. V lost 1 base, J lost 7 bases, and 12 bases lay in between. This CDR3 is CASSLYMAGEQYF. CDR3 in DNA: TGTGCCAGCAGCTTGTATATGGCGGGGGAGCAGTACTTC.

This chain uses TRBV29-1 with TRBJ2-3, with 7 bases matching TRBD2. CDR1 is SQVTM and CDR2 is ANQGSEA in the germline V gene. V was pared by 2 bases and J by 6 bases, with 5 bases of the junction left unmatched. The length of the CDR3 is 13 residues. The DNA of the CDR3 is TGCAGCGTTGAATCCGCGGGAGTGGATACGCAGTATTTT. Its translation: CSVESAGVDTQYF.

This clone was seen just once. This chain uses TRBV2 with TRBJ1-5, with TRBD1 as a possible D gene (5 bases). V was pared by 6 bases and J by 5 bases, with 11 bases between. The germline V gene encodes CDR1 SNHLY and CDR2 FYNNEI. This CDR3 has 13 amino acids. The CDR3 protein is CASRGTQDQPQHF. CDR3 sequence (DNA): TGTGCCAGCAGGGGGACCCAAGATCAGCCCCAGCATTTT.

The chain recombines TRBV9 with TRBJ2-1; D uncertain. Germline lookup yields CDR1 SGDLS and CDR2 YYNGEE. V lost 2 bases to trimming and J lost 7 bases, with 7 bases between them. The CDR3 contains 12 residues. The CDR3 DNA is TGTGCCAGCAGCGTCGCGGAGAATGAGCAGTTCTTC. It is translated as CASSVAENEQFF.

The chain is built from TRBV6-1 and TRBJ2-2, with TRBD1 matching 10 bases. The junction had 12 bases not matched to a gene; V was cut back by 4 bases and J by 4 bases. The V gene's germline CDR1 is MNHNS and CDR2 SASEGT. This CDR3 has 18 residues. CDR3 DNA: TGTGCCAGCAGTGCCACTTCCTCCGGGACAGGGGTCACCGGGGAGCTGTTTTTT. It translates to CASSATSSGTGVTGELFF.

The chain recombines TRBV5-1 with TRBJ2-5; TRBD1 might be the D (6 bases). Germline V gives CDR1 SGHRS, CDR2 YFSETQ. Trimming stripped 0 bases from V and 4 bases from J, with 22 bases between. This CDR3 has 18 residues. This CDR3 is CASSLAVGTTLKGETQYF. DNA for the CDR3: TGCGCCAGCAGCTTGGCAGTCGGGACAACCTTGAAGGGAGAGACCCAGTACTTC. The whole variable domain, filled in from reference TRBV5-1 and TRBJ2-5, reads KAGVTQTPRYLIKTRGQQVTLSCSPISGHRSVSWYQQTPGQGLQFLFEYFSETQRNKGNFPGRFSGRQFSNSRSEMNVSTLELGDSALYLCASSLAVGTTLKGETQYFGPGTRLLVL.

This clone was picked up a small number of times. The chain links TRBV28 to TRBJ2-7, with D perhaps assigned TRBD1 or TRBD2 (5 bases each). CDR1 is MDHEN and CDR2 is SYDVKM in the germline V gene. This CDR3 region has 16 residues. V dropped 4 bases and J dropped 0 bases, with 16 bases sitting between them. Here the CDR3 reads CASSSNRDGYSYEQYF. In DNA form, the CDR3 reads TGTGCCAGCAGTTCCAACCGGGACGGCTACTCCTACGAGCAGTACTTC.